One sample yielded the 6 T cell receptor beta chains listed below, sequenced in a study of T cells after yellow fever vaccination. TCRdb independently ran MiXCR on the 5' RACE reads; one entry per CDR3 protein. The sample yields some 670,000 distinct CDR3 sequences, 9% to 15% seen once. This specimen consisted of PBMCs, obtained on the day of the yellow fever booster vaccination. These receptor sequences come from a man in his thirties or forties who received the YFV17D yellow fever vaccine.

The V and J genes are TRBV18 and TRBJ2-5; 7 bases line up with TRBD1. After removal of 6 bases from V and 2 bases from J, the junction contained 6 bases not matched to a gene. Germline V gives CDR1 KGHSH, CDR2 LQKENI. CDR3 size: 14 residues. The CDR3 sequence: CASSQDRRQETQYF. The CDR3 DNA reads TGTGCCAGCTCCCAGGACAGGAGACAAGAGACCCAGTACTTC.

This clonotype was detected only a few times. The chain links TRBV20-1 to TRBJ2-1, with no clear D. Trimming left V 4 bases short and J 7 bases short, with 5 bases between. CDR1 and CDR2 (germline): DFQATT, SNEGSKA (reference sequence). The CDR3 contains 10 residues. The CDR3 nucleotides read TGCAGTGCTACTGAAAATGAGCAGTTCTTC. Protein: CSATENEQFF.

The chain combines TRBV10-3 with TRBJ2-1; 10 nucleotides agree with TRBD2. The germline V gene encodes CDR1 ENHRY and CDR2 SYGVKD. There are 15 residues in the CDR3. Germline trimming cut 3 bases from V and 7 bases from J; bases unmatched to any gene: 6. CDR3 sequence (DNA): TGTGCCATCAGTGACATAGCGGGAGGAACTAATGAGCAGTTCTTC. As protein: CAISDIAGGTNEQFF.

This clonotype turned up a few times. The gene calls are TRBV6-1 and TRBJ1-3; no clear D gene. The germline V gene encodes CDR1 MNHNS and CDR2 SASEGT. V was trimmed by 2 bases and J by 0 bases, leaving 5 bases between them. This CDR3 is 14 amino acids long. In DNA, the CDR3 is TGTGCCAGCAGTGAACAGATCTCTGGAAACACCATATATTTT. Translation: CASSEQISGNTIYF.

This rearrangement joins TRBV20-1 to TRBJ2-7, with 7 bases aligning to TRBD1. Germline V gene data show CDR1 as DFQATT and CDR2 as SNEGSKA (reference sequence). V gave up 5 bases and J gave up 1 base; unmatched junction bases: 5. The CDR3 is made up of 13 amino acids. The CDR3 protein is CSAPETGSYEQYF. CDR3 nucleotide sequence: TGCAGTGCTCCCGAGACAGGGTCCTACGAGCAGTACTTC.

This sequence joins TRBV12-3 or TRBV12-4 and TRBJ2-7, with D uncertain. The CDR3 is made up of 12 amino acids. V lost 3 bases and J 6 bases, leaving 9 bases between the germline ends. This chain's CDR3 is CASSFRSSEQYF. The CDR3 nucleotides are TGTGCCAGCAGTTTTAGGTCTTCCGAGCAGTACTTC.